Listed here are 32 T cell receptor beta chains from one sample, sequenced in a study of cytomegalovirus exposure and HLA in healthy donors. The PCR contained 60 Vbeta and 13 Jbeta primers. The protocol was immunoSEQ multiplex PCR, while the TCRdb copy is restricted to in-frame clones and leaves out a portion. The table has 100,000 to 150,000 clones, about two thirds seen once. Sequenced material: PBMCs. These receptor sequences come from a man younger than 40 in good health and CMV-seronegative.

This chain connects TRBV6-1 to TRBJ1-2; 8 positions match TRBD1. J gave up 5 bases and V 2 bases, and 7 bases lay outside the gene matches. This CDR3 contains 15 residues. CDR1 MNHNS and CDR2 SASEGT come from the germline V gene. CDR3 in DNA: TGTGCCAGCAGTGAAATGACAGGGGTCGGGTATGGCTACACCTTC. Residues: CASSEMTGVGYGYTF.

On this clone: It may be a read error: a sequence one base away is much more abundant. The same CDR3 can be traced to other DNA sequences in this sample. This sequence joins TRBV6-6 and TRBJ2-3, with D possibly TRBD2 on 6 matching bases. The CDR3 runs to 14 residues. Germline values: CDR1 MNHNY, CDR2 SVGAGI (reference sequence). The V gene lost 2 bases and the J gene lost 3 bases, with 9 bases spanning the gap. This CDR3 is CASSYVEGTDTQYF. The CDR3 nucleotides are TGTGCCAGCAGTTACGTGGAGGGAACAGATACGCAGTATTTT.

The chain links TRBV29-1 to TRBJ2-1; 7 positions match TRBD2. V dropped 4 bases and J dropped 4; count of bases not matched to a gene: 4. The germline CDR1 and CDR2 sequences are SQVTM and ANQGSEA. CDR3 size: 13 residues. In DNA form, the CDR3 reads TGCAGCGTTGTGGGGGGGGGATACAATGAGCAGTTCTTC. Translation gives CSVVGGGYNEQFF.

This clone was recorded a few times. The chain links TRBV28 to TRBJ1-6, with 7 bases matching TRBD1. Germline CDR1 MDHEN, CDR2 SYDVKM. This CDR3 has 15 residues. V lost 7 bases, J lost 6 bases, and 9 bases stayed unmatched. CDR3 nucleotide sequence: TGTGCCAGCACCCTTCTGGGACAGTCTAATTCACCCCTCCACTTT. Translation: CASTLLGQSNSPLHF.

This clone was recorded only once. This sequence joins TRBV9 and TRBJ2-5; D remains ambiguous. The V end was cut by 0 bases, the J end by 1 base, with 7 bases between. The CDR3 has 14 amino acids. Per the germline V gene, CDR1 is SGDLS and CDR2 is YYNGEE. The CDR3 loop is CASSVGTAQETQYF. The CDR3 DNA follows: TGTGCCAGCAGCGTAGGCACAGCCCAAGAGACCCAGTACTTC.

This sequence joins TRBV9 and TRBJ2-1, with 10 bases identical to TRBD2. With V trimmed by 4 bases and J by 6 bases, 4 bases remained unmatched. The length of the CDR3 is 14 residues. CDR1 SGDLS and CDR2 YYNGEE come from the germline V gene. The CDR3 loop reads CASSRLAGPNEQFF. In DNA form, the CDR3 reads TGTGCCAGCAGCCGACTAGCGGGTCCCAATGAGCAGTTCTTC.

The chain carries TRBV6-5 and TRBJ2-7, with 9 bases aligning to TRBD1. CDR1 and CDR2 from the germline V gene are MNHEY and SVGAGI. The ends lost 6 bases at V and 3 bases at J; junction bases unmatched: 6. The CDR3 extends over 14 amino acids. The CDR3 spells CASRTGTGFYEQYF. CDR3 sequence (DNA): TGTGCCAGCAGAACCGGGACAGGGTTCTACGAGCAGTACTTC.

This clone was seen more than once but under ten times. The gene calls are TRBV19 and TRBJ2-4, with TRBD2 matching 10 bases. Losses at the gene ends were 5 bases for V and 7 bases for J; bases not matched to a gene: 23. The germline V gene encodes CDR1 LNHDA and CDR2 SQIVND (reference sequence). The CDR3 runs 20 residues. The CDR3, as DNA: TGTGCCAGTAGTTCGATCGGAAGTACGATGCCGAGCGGGGGGGATAACATTCAGTACTTC. Amino acids: CASSSIGSTMPSGGDNIQYF.

This clone came up a few times. This sequence joins TRBV9 and TRBJ1-1; D perhaps matches TRBD1 (5 bases). Trimming shortened V by 0 bases and J by 4 bases, and 16 bases separated the two germline ends. Germline CDR1 is SGDLS and CDR2 is YYNGEE. This CDR3 region has 16 residues. The DNA of the CDR3 is TGTGCCAGCAGCGTAGGTTTGACAGCACTGGGCACTGAAGCTTTCTTT. Protein sequence: CASSVGLTALGTEAFF. Drawing the rest from reference TRBV9 and TRBJ1-1, the complete variable domain is DSGVTQTPKHLITATGQRVTLRCSPRSGDLSVYWYQQSLDQGLQFLIQYYNGEERAKGNILERFSAQQFPDLHSELNLSSLELGDSALYFCASSVGLTALGTEAFFGQGTRLTVV.

This chain connects TRBV7-8 to TRBJ2-1; maybe TRBD2 (7 bases). Germline CDR1 SGHVS, CDR2 FQNEAQ. The CDR3 totals 17 residues. The ends were cut back, 4 bases at V and 6 bases at J, with 22 bases in the middle. The chain's CDR3 is CASSSRWGGAESNEQFF. The CDR3 bases are TGTGCCAGCAGCTCACGATGGGGGGGGGCGGAGTCCAATGAGCAGTTCTTC.

The chain is built from TRBV5-4 and TRBJ2-1; TRBD2 matches at 8 bases. V lost 2 bases and J lost 6; bases outside the gene matches: 7. Germline V CDR1 and CDR2: SGHNT, YYREEE (reference sequence). This CDR3 is 15 amino acids long. The CDR3 coding sequence is TGTGCCAGCAGCTTCTACGGGGGGGTTGTCAATGAGCAGTTCTTC. Its translation: CASSFYGGVVNEQFF.

This rearrangement joins TRBV7-9 to TRBJ1-1; no clear D gene. Germline V gives CDR1 SEHNR, CDR2 FQNEAQ (reference sequence). V lost 8 bases and J 5 bases, leaving 18 bases between the germline ends. The CDR3 loop spans 14 amino acids. The CDR3 DNA reads TGTGCCAGCCCAGCTGAGGAGCGACGGACTGAAGCTTTCTTT. Encoded protein: CASPAEERRTEAFF.

V and J are TRBV4-2 and TRBJ2-5, with TRBD2 matching 9 bases. The CDR3 has 16 residues. V dropped 3 bases and J dropped 5; count of bases not matched to a gene: 10. Per the germline V gene, CDR1 is LGHNA and CDR2 is YNFKEQ. In DNA, the CDR3 is TGTGCCAGCAGCCAGCCCGGGCGGGGGGGCGGGGAGACCCAGTACTTC. This translates into CASSQPGRGGGETQYF.

V gene TRBV5-1 combines with J gene TRBJ2-5; 9 bases fit TRBD1. The tail of the sequence fits TRBJ2-7 better, so the J call may be wrong. The CDR3 is made up of 15 amino acids. Germline V gene data show CDR1 as SGHRS and CDR2 as YFSETQ. The CDR3 sequence is CASSLGGTGTYEQYF. Written as DNA, the CDR3 is TGCGCCAGCAGCTTGGGGGGGACAGGGACCTACGAGCAGTACTTC.

In DNA form, the CDR3 reads TGTGCCACCAGGTCCTTCCGGGAGCCACAAGAGACCCAGTACTTC. Its protein product is CATRSFREPQETQYF. The chain is built from TRBV15 and TRBJ2-5, with a tentative D call TRBD2 (6 bases). The CDR3 is 15 residues long. Germline V gives CDR1 LNHNV, CDR2 YYDKDF (reference sequence). Deletions cut 6 bases from V and 2 bases from J, with 16 bases between.

The chain couples TRBV19 to TRBJ1-2; D unclear. The CDR3 contains 12 residues. Germline V gives CDR1 LNHDA, CDR2 SQIVND (reference sequence). V was clipped by 4 bases and J by 3 bases, with 6 bases between them. The CDR3: CASSRRDYGYTF. The CDR3 DNA sequence: TGTGCCAGTAGTAGGCGGGACTATGGCTACACCTTC. Combining the CDR3 with reference TRBV19 and TRBJ1-2 gives the whole variable domain DGGITQSPKYLFRKEGQNVTLSCEQNLNHDAMYWYRQDPGQGLRLIYYSQIVNDFQKGDIAEGYSVSREKKESFPLTVTSAQKNPTAFYLCASSRRDYGYTFGSGTRLTVV.

This rearrangement joins TRBV2 to TRBJ2-3; D not resolved. The CDR3 contains 11 residues. Germline loops: CDR1 SNHLY, CDR2 FYNNEI. V was cut by 5 bases and J by 6 bases, with 6 bases left in between. CDR3 bases: TGTGCCAGCAGTCCTATGGATACGCAGTATTTT. This gives the protein CASSPMDTQYF.

The rearrangement uses TRBV7-2 and TRBJ2-5, with D unclear. Trimming removed 6 bases from V and 0 bases from J, with 8 bases in between. This CDR3 is built from 13 residues. The germline V gene has CDR1 SGHTA and CDR2 FQGNSA. CDR3 region: CASRFPYQETQYF. DNA of the CDR3: TGTGCCAGCAGATTCCCCTACCAAGAGACCCAGTACTTC.

The chain carries TRBV5-1 and TRBJ2-5, with 15 bases fitting TRBD2. The V and J ends lost 5 bases and 5 bases, in that order; junction bases with no gene match: 7. Germline CDR1 SGHRS, CDR2 YFSETQ. CDR3 length: 16 amino acids. In nucleotides, the CDR3 is TGCGCCAGCAGTCCGGGACTAGCGGGGGGAATCGAGACCCAGTACTTC. This gives the protein CASSPGLAGGIETQYF.

The gene calls are TRBV5-1 and TRBJ2-7; weak D call: TRBD2 (5 bases). The ends were cut back, 0 bases at V and 1 base at J, with 8 bases in the middle. This CDR3 has 14 residues. Germline CDR1 is SGHRS and CDR2 is YFSETQ. CDR3 nucleotide sequence: TGCGCCAGCAGCTTGGGGAGGCGTTCCTACGAGCAGTACTTC. Amino acids: CASSLGRRSYEQYF.

The chain combines TRBV28 with TRBJ2-7; the D is unclear. The CDR3 extends over 12 amino acids. V lost 7 bases and J lost 3, with 10 bases in between. Germline lookup yields CDR1 MDHEN and CDR2 SYDVKM. The CDR3 DNA reads TGTGCCAGCACCGTGTCTAACTACGAGCAGTACTTC. Encoded protein: CASTVSNYEQYF.

The CDR3 loop reads CASRIGAHEQYF. Written as DNA, the CDR3 is TGTGCCAGCAGGATAGGGGCCCACGAGCAGTACTTC. This chain uses TRBV7-2 with TRBJ2-7; D is perhaps TRBD1 (5 bases). The CDR3 has 12 amino acids. In germline, CDR1 is SGHTA, CDR2 FQGNSA. Trimming took 6 bases from V and 5 from J, leaving 11 bases between them.

A few counts support this clone. A read error is likely, as this CDR3 ends without the conserved phenylalanine or tryptophan. It is unclear where the CDR3 begins or ends on the DNA, so no DNA is shown, and the CDR3 is as TCRdb lists it. The chain links TRBV5-5 to TRBJ1-2. The CDR3 is made up of 14 amino acids, end residues included. In germline, CDR1 is SGHKS, CDR2 YYEKEE (reference sequence). CDR3 in amino acids: CASSPGGGPVHDVG.

The V gene is TRBV6-5, the J gene TRBJ2-1; TRBD2 aligns across 7 bases. The CDR3 is 13 amino acids. V was pared by 7 bases and J by 2 bases, with 2 bases of the junction left unmatched. Germline values: CDR1 MNHEY, CDR2 SVGAGI. CDR3 bases: TGTGCCAGCATAGGACTAGCCTACAATGAGCAGTTCTTC. Amino acids: CASIGLAYNEQFF.

A single count supports this clone. The V gene is TRBV28, the J gene TRBJ2-2; 10 nucleotides match TRBD2. This CDR3 is 15 amino acids long. Germline V gene sequence: CDR1 MDHEN, CDR2 SYDVKM. J gave up 6 bases and V 7 bases, and 8 bases lay outside the gene matches. The CDR3 is CASTSGSGGSGELFF. CDR3 in DNA: TGTGCCAGCACCTCGGGTAGCGGGGGGTCCGGGGAGCTGTTTTTT.

The chain links TRBV7-8 to TRBJ1-2, with D possibly being TRBD1 (5 bases). Trimming left V 0 bases short and J 8 bases short, with 13 bases between. From germline, CDR1 is SGHVS and CDR2 FQNEAQ. This CDR3 spans 14 amino acids. Here the CDR3 reads CASSLAGREGGYTF. The CDR3 DNA reads TGTGCCAGCAGCTTAGCGGGCAGGGAGGGAGGCTACACCTTC.

This chain links TRBV5-1 with TRBJ1-5, with TRBD1 as a possible D gene (6 bases). Trimming removed 0 bases from V and 7 bases from J, with 14 bases in between. CDR3 length equals 15 residues. CDR1 is SGHRS, CDR2 YFSETQ, per germline. CDR3 coding DNA: TGCGCCAGCAGCTTGGATTACAGGGCCGGCCAGCCCCAGCATTTT. Translated: CASSLDYRAGQPQHF.

The table lists this clone with a few counts. The chain has TRBV2 and TRBJ2-2; 7 bases match TRBD1. The V segment lost 6 bases and the J segment 0 bases; nucleotides outside the gene matches: 1. The CDR3 contains 14 residues. CDR1 is SNHLY and CDR2 is FYNNEI in the germline V gene. The CDR3 loop reads CASRQGTNTGELFF. The CDR3 DNA follows: TGTGCCAGCAGACAGGGGACGAACACCGGGGAGCTGTTTTTT.

This sequence joins TRBV9 and TRBJ2-2, with D unresolved. This CDR3 has 16 amino acids. Trimming took 1 base from V and 5 from J, leaving 15 bases between them. The germline V gene encodes CDR1 SGDLS and CDR2 YYNGEE. The CDR3: CASSVPPITVTGELFF. The CDR3 DNA is TGTGCCAGCAGCGTACCCCCTATCACAGTAACCGGGGAGCTGTTTTTT.

This clone was counted a few times. The V call is TRBV7-9, the J call TRBJ2-3; a possible D gene is TRBD2 (6 bases). V was clipped by 5 bases and J by 2 bases, with 17 bases between them. The CDR3 spans 16 residues. Germline values: CDR1 SEHNR, CDR2 FQNEAQ (reference sequence). CDR3 nucleotides: TGTGCCAGCAGCCCGCTGGGGGAGGATGTCACAGATACGCAGTATTTT. Its translation is CASSPLGEDVTDTQYF. The full variable domain, in which reference TRBV7-9 and TRBJ2-3 provide the parts outside the CDR3, is DTGVSQNPRHKITKRGQNVTFRCDPISEHNRLYWYRQTLGQGPEFLTYFQNEAQLEKSRLLSDRFSAERPKGSFSTLEIQRTEQGDSAMYLCASSPLGEDVTDTQYFGPGTRLTVL.

CDR3 sequence reads: CASSSVSNQPQHF. The CDR3 bases are TGTGCCAGCAGCTCAGTTAGCAATCAGCCCCAGCATTTT. This chain connects TRBV11-2 to TRBJ1-5; D remains ambiguous. The CDR3 contains 13 residues. V was clipped by 4 bases and J by 0 bases, with 4 bases between them. Germline V gene data show CDR1 as SGHAT and CDR2 as FQNNGV.

This clone was seen more than once but under ten times. The genes are TRBV29-1 and TRBJ2-7, with a possible D match to TRBD1 (5 bases). CDR3 length equals 11 residues. CDR1 and CDR2 from the germline V gene are SQVTM and ANQGSEA. V was trimmed by 6 bases and J by 2 bases, leaving 8 bases between them. CDR3 in amino acids: CSVDTAYEQYF. The CDR3 DNA reads as TGCAGCGTGGACACTGCCTACGAGCAGTACTTC.